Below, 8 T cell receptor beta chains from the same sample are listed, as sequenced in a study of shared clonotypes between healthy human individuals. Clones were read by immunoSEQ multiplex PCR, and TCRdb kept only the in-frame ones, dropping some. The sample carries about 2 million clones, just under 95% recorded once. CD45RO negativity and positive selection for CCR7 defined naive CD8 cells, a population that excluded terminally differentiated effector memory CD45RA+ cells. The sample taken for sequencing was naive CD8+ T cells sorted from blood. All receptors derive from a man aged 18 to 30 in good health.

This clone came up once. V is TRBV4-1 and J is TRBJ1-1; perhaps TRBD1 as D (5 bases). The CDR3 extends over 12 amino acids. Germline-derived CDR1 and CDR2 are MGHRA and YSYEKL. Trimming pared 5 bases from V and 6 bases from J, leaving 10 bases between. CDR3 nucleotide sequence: TGCGCCAGCAGCAGTAAAGGGGCTGAAGCTTTCTTT. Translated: CASSSKGAEAFF.

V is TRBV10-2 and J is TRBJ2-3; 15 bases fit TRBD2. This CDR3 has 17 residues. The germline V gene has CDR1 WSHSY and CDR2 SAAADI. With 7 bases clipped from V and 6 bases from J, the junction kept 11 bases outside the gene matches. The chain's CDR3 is CASIQGLAGGLIDTQYF. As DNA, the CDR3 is TGCGCCAGCATCCAGGGACTAGCGGGAGGCCTCATCGATACGCAGTATTTT.

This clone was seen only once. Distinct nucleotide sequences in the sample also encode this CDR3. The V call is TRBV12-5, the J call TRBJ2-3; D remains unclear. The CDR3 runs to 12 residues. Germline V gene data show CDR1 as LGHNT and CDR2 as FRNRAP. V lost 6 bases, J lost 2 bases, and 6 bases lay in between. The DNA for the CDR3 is TGTGCTAGTGGAAGGGACACAGATACGCAGTATTTT. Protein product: CASGRDTDTQYF.

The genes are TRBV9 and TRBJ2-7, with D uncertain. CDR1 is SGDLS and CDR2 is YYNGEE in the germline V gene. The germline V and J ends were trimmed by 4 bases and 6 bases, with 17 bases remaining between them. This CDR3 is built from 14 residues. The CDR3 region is CASSPRIMAGEQYF. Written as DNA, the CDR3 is TGTGCCAGCAGCCCGAGGATAATGGCTGGCGAGCAGTACTTC.

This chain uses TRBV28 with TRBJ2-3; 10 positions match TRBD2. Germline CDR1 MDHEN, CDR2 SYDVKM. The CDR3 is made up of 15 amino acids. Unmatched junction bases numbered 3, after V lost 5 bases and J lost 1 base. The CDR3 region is CASSPLAGGTDTQYF. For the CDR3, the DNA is TGTGCCAGCAGTCCGCTAGCGGGGGGCACAGATACGCAGTATTTT.

The CDR3 loop is CASSDPNSPYEQYF. The CDR3, as DNA: TGTGCCAGCAGTGACCCTAACAGCCCCTACGAGCAGTACTTC. The chain recombines TRBV2 with TRBJ2-7; no clear D. The CDR3 has 14 residues. With 3 bases removed from V and 2 bases from J, the gap between germline ends came to 11 bases. CDR1 is SNHLY and CDR2 is FYNNEI in the germline V gene.

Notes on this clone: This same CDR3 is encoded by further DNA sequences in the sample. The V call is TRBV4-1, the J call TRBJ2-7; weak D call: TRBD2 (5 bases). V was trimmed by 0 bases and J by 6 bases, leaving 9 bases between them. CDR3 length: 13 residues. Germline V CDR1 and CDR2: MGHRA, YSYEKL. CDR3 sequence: CASSQDGGSEQYF. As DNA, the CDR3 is TGCGCCAGCAGCCAAGATGGAGGTAGCGAGCAGTACTTC.

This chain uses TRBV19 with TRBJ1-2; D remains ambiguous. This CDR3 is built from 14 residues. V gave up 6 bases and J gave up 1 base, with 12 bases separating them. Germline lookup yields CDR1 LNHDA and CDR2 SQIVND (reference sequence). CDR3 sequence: CASSTDEDNYGYTF. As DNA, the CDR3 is TGTGCCAGTAGCACAGATGAGGATAACTATGGCTACACCTTC.